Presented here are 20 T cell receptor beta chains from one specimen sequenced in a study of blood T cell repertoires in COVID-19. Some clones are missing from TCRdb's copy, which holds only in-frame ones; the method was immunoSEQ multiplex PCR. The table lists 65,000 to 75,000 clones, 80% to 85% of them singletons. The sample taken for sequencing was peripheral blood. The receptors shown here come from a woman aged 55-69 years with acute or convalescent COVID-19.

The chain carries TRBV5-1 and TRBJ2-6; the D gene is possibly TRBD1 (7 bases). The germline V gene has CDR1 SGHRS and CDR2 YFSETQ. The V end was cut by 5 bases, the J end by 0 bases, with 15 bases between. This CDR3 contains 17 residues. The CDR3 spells CASSHGGQTSGANVLTF. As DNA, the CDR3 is TGCGCCAGCAGTCACGGGGGACAGACCTCTGGGGCCAACGTCCTGACTTTC.

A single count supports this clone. DNA for the CDR3: TGTGCCAGTACCCCCCGGGGGGCGGACACCGGGGAGCTGTTTTTT. Translation: CASTPRGADTGELFF. The V gene is TRBV7-9, the J gene TRBJ2-2, with TRBD2 as a possible D gene (7 bases). Germline values: CDR1 SEHNR, CDR2 FQNEAQ (reference sequence). The CDR3 runs 15 residues. The V and J ends lost 9 bases and 3 bases respectively, with 17 bases between them.

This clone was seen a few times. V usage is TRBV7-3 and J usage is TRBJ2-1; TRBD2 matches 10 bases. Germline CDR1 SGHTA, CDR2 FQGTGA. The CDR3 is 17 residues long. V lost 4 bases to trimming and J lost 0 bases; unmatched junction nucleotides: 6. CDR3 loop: CASSSEASGSSYNEQFF. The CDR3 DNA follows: TGTGCCAGCAGCTCGGAGGCTAGCGGGAGCTCCTACAATGAGCAGTTCTTC. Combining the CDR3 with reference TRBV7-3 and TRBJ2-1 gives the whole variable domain GAGVSQTPSNKVTEKGKYVELRCDPISGHTALYWYRQSLGQGPEFLIYFQGTGAADDSGLPNDRFFAVRPEGSVSTLKIQRTERGDSAVYLCASSSEASGSSYNEQFFGPGTRLTVL.

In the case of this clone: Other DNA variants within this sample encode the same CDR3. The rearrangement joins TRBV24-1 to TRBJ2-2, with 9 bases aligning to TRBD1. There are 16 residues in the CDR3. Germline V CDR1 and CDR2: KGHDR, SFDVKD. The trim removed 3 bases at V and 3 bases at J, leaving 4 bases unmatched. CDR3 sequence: CATSDPGQGDTGELFF. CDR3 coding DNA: TGTGCCACCAGTGATCCGGGACAGGGCGACACCGGGGAGCTGTTTTTT.

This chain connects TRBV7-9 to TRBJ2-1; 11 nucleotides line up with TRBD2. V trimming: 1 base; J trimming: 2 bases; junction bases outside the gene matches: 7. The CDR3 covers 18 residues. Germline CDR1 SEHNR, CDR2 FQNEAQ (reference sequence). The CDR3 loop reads CASSLETSGALAYNEQFF. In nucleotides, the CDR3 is TGTGCCAGCAGCTTAGAGACTAGCGGGGCCTTAGCCTACAATGAGCAGTTCTTC.

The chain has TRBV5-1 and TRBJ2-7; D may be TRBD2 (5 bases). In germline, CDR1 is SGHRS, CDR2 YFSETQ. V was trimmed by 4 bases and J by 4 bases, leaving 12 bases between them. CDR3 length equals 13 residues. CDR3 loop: CASSPEGKYEQYF. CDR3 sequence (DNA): TGCGCCAGCAGCCCAGAGGGCAAATACGAGCAGTACTTC.

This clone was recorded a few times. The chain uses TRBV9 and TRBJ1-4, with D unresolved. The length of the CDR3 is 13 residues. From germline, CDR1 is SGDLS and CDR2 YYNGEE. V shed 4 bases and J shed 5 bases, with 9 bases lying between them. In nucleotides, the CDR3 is TGTGCCAGCAGCCCCGCGAGAAATGAAAAACTGTTTTTT. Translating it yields CASSPARNEKLFF.

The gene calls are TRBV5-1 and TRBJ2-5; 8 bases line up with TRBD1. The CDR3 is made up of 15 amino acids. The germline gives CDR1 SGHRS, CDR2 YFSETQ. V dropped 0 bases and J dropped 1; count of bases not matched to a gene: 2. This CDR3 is CASSLGTGPQETQYF. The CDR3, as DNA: TGCGCCAGCAGCTTGGGGACAGGGCCCCAAGAGACCCAGTACTTC.

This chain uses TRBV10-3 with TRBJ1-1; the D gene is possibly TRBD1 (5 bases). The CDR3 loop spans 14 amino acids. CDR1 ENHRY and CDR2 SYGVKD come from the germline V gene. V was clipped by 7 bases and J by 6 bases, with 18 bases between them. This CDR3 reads CAITSTREGSEAFF. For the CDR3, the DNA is TGTGCCATCACCTCCACCAGGGAAGGGTCTGAAGCTTTCTTT.

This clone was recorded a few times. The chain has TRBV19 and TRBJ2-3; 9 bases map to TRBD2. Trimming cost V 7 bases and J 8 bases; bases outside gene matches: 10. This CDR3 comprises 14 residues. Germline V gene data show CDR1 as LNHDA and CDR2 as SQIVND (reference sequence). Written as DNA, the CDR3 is TGTGCCAGTAACCTAGCGGGGACCTCCCGTACGCAGTATTTT. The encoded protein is CASNLAGTSRTQYF.

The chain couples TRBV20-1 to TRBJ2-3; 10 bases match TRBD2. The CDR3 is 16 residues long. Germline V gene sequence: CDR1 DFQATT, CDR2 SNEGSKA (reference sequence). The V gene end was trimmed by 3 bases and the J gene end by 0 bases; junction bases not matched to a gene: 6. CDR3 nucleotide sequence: TGCAGTGCTAGTGAGCGGGGGGGTTTTAGCACAGATACGCAGTATTTT. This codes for CSASERGGFSTDTQYF.

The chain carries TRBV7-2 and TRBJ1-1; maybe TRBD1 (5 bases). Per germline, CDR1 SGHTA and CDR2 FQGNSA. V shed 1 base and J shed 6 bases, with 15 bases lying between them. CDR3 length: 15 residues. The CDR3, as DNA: TGTGCCAGCAGCTTAGGTGGGCAGGGATCCTCTGAAGCTTTCTTT. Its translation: CASSLGGQGSSEAFF.

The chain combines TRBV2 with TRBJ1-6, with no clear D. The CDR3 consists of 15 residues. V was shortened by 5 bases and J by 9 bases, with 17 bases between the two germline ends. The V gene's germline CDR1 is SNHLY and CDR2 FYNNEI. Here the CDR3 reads CASSQLAGRSSPLHF. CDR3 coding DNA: TGTGCCAGCAGTCAGCTGGCGGGCCGAAGTTCACCCCTCCACTTT.

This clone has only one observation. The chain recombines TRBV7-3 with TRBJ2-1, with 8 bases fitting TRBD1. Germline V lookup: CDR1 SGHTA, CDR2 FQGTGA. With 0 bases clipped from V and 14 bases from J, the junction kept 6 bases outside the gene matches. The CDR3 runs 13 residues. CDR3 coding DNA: TGTGCCAGCAGCTTAACCCTGGACAGGGATAAGTTCTTC. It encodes CASSLTLDRDKFF.

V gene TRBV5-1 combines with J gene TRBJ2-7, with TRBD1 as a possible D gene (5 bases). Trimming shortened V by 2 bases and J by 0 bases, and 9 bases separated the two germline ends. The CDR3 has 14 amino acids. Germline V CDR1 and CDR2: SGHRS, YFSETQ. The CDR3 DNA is TGCGCCAGCAGCTTACAGGTGAGCTCCTACGAGCAGTACTTC. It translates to CASSLQVSSYEQYF.

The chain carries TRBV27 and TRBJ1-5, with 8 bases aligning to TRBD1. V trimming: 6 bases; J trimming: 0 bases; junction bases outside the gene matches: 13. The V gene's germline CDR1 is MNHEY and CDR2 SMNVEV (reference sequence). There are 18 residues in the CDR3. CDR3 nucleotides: TGTGCCAGCAGGGCCGGACAGGGACTCCAAAATAGCAATCAGCCCCAGCATTTT. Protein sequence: CASRAGQGLQNSNQPQHF.

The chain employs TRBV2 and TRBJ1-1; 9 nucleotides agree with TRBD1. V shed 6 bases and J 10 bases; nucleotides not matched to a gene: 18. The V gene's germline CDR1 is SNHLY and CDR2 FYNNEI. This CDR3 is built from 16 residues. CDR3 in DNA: TGTGCCAGCAGAGCCCGGACAGGGGCTGCTTCGAGCGGAGCTTTCTTT. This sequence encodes CASRARTGAASSGAFF.

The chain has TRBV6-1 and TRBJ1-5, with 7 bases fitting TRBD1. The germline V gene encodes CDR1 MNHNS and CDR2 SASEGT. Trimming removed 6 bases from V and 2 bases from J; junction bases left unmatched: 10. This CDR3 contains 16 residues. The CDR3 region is CASREWRGGGNQPQHF. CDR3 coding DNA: TGTGCCAGCAGAGAATGGAGAGGGGGCGGCAATCAGCCCCAGCATTTT.

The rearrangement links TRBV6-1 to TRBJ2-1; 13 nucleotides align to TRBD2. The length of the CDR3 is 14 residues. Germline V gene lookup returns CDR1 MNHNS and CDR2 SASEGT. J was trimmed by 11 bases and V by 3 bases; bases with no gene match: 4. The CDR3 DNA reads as TGTGCCAGCAGTGAGGTACTAGCGGGGGGGCAGCAGTTCTTC. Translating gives CASSEVLAGGQQFF.

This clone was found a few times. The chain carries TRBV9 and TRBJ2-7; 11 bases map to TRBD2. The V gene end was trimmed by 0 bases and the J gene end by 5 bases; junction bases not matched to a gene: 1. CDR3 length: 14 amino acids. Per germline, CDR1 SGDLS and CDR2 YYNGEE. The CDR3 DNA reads TGTGCCAGCAGCGTAGGGACTAGCGGGCACGAGCAGTACTTC. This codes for CASSVGTSGHEQYF.